One T cell receptor beta chain is described in this entry. Its antigen is unidentified. Germline V gives CDR1 LNHDA, CDR2 SQIVND (reference sequence). The trim removed 5 bases at V and 2 bases at J, leaving 5 bases unmatched. CDR3 length: 14 residues. This sample was included in a study of circulating and synovial CD4+ cells in juvenile arthritis. Study observations and caveats: Some such blood samples were as oligoclonal as synovium.

Libraries were prepared by immunoSEQ multiplex PCR; TCRdb keeps only in-frame clonotypes and omits some of them. The data show over 30,000 clones, about 94% seen once. The source of this sequence is a human donor with juvenile idiopathic arthritis. This chain uses TRBV19 with TRBJ1-1, with TRBD1 identical over 7 bases. The sample was CD4+ T cells from blood. CDR3 amino acids: CASSPWDSNTEAFF. CDR3 DNA: TGTGCCAGTAGTCCTTGGGACAGCAACACTGAAGCTTTCTTT.